This T cell receptor (beta chain) emerged from a study of blood T cell repertoires in COVID-19. Study background: The United States, Italy and Spain supplied acute and convalescent COVID-19 samples. T cells, B-cell-depleted T cells, or PBMCs supplied cDNA or gDNA.

There are 11 residues in the CDR3. The germline V gene has CDR1 DFQATT and CDR2 SNEGSKA (reference sequence). V shed 6 bases and J shed 7 bases, with 12 bases lying between them. The Seattle patients joined while their infection was active and were tracked longitudinally afterward. In the authors' workflow: How many nucleated cells were present was estimated from reference gene primer amplification. This table comes from immunoSEQ multiplex PCR, and its TCRdb copy is limited to in-frame clones, with some not included. V, J and clone size derive from that table, while D and trimming were established from the DNA sequence. The data contain 200,000 or so clones, about 82% of them seen just once; the ten biggest clones take up about 0.91%.

The chain has TRBV20-1 and TRBJ1-2; D remains unclear. Sequencing was carried out using peripheral blood. The source of this sequence is a man aged 60-69 years with COVID-19, enrolled during active disease. The CDR3, as DNA: TGCAGTGCGACTGGTGTCCGTGGCTACACCTTC. As protein: CSATGVRGYTF.